The next 24 T cell receptor beta chains were all read from a single sample in a study of CD8+ T cells in alopecia areata. RNA extraction was followed by reverse transcription into cDNA, which acted as the sequencing template. Repertoires were generated with immunoSEQ multiplex PCR, while TCRdb's copy carries only in-frame clones and drops some. The sample has 95,000 to 100,000 clones; about 58% are singletons. Sample treatment: oral pan-JAK inhibitor, 5-10 mg twice daily. Here the sequenced sample was CD8+ T cells sorted from blood, taken at week 4, from a patient treated with tofacitinib. These receptors all come from a human donor with alopecia areata.

Concerning this clone: Other DNA sequences in the sample encode the same CDR3. CDR3: CASSLGEYEQYF. The CDR3 nucleotides read TGTGCCAGCAGCTTAGGAGAGTACGAGCAGTACTTC. The chain joins TRBV7-9 to TRBJ2-7; no reliable D call. V was cut by 1 base and J by 4 bases, with 5 bases left in between. Germline CDR1 SEHNR, CDR2 FQNEAQ (reference sequence). The CDR3 has 12 residues.

This clone came up a few times. The chain employs TRBV5-4 and TRBJ1-1; D is ambiguous. The V gene lost 1 base and the J gene lost 3 bases, with 1 base spanning the gap. In germline, CDR1 is SGHNT, CDR2 YYREEE (reference sequence). This CDR3 has 11 residues. In DNA, the CDR3 is TGTGCCAGCAGCTTGTACACTGAAGCTTTCTTT. Protein product: CASSLYTEAFF.

The V call is TRBV7-2, the J call TRBJ2-5; D is possibly TRBD2 (5 bases). The CDR3 consists of 14 residues. V was clipped by 2 bases and J by 2 bases, with 9 bases between them. Germline CDR1 and CDR2: SGHTA and FQGNSA. CDR3 in DNA: TGTGCCAGCAGCTTACTAGAGCGGCAAGAGACCCAGTACTTC. Its protein is CASSLLERQETQYF.

V usage is TRBV9 and J usage is TRBJ2-1; a weak D match, TRBD2 (5 bases). CDR1 is SGDLS, CDR2 YYNGEE, per germline. The CDR3 spans 12 residues. V was cut by 3 bases and J by 8 bases, with 9 bases left in between. The CDR3 DNA reads TGTGCCAGCAGCGCGAGGGCAGATGAGCAGTTCTTC. The encoded protein is CASSARADEQFF.

Turning to this clone: The sample holds other DNA sequences that translate to the same CDR3. This rearrangement joins TRBV9 to TRBJ1-4; no clear D. CDR3 length equals 13 residues. Trimming took off 5 bases at V and 0 bases at J, with 5 bases between the two ends. Germline-derived CDR1 and CDR2 are SGDLS and YYNGEE. CDR3 in amino acids: CASSGATNEKLFF. The CDR3 DNA reads as TGTGCCAGCAGTGGAGCAACTAATGAAAAACTGTTTTTT.

DNA of the CDR3: TGCGCCAGCAGCCTTTCCGGTCCTGCCTACGAGCAGTACTTC. Translated: CASSLSGPAYEQYF. The chain joins TRBV5-1 to TRBJ2-7, with D uncertain. With 4 bases removed from V and 2 bases from J, the gap between germline ends came to 13 bases. Germline V CDR1 and CDR2: SGHRS, YFSETQ. CDR3 size: 14 residues.

J is TRBJ2-1 and V is TRBV6-6, with TRBD2 identical over 9 bases. CDR1 is MNHNY and CDR2 is SVGAGI in the germline V gene (reference sequence). The CDR3 length is 16 residues. The ends lost 4 bases at V and 4 bases at J; junction bases unmatched: 8. CDR3 loop: CASSFSISGRYNEQFF. DNA of the CDR3: TGTGCCAGCAGTTTTTCAATTAGCGGGAGATACAATGAGCAGTTCTTC.

V usage is TRBV27 and J usage is TRBJ2-5, with 9 bases lining up with TRBD1. Germline-derived CDR1 and CDR2 are MNHEY and SMNVEV (reference sequence). The CDR3 extends over 14 amino acids. V was clipped by 6 bases and J by 3 bases; unmatched bases: 5. In nucleotides, the CDR3 is TGTGCCAGCAGGATCCGGGACAGGGAAGAGACCCAGTACTTC. Protein: CASRIRDREETQYF.

The sample holds a few counts of this clone. The rearrangement uses TRBV27 and TRBJ2-1; D remains ambiguous. V lost 6 bases and J lost 8, with 14 bases in between. This CDR3 spans 13 amino acids. Germline-derived CDR1 and CDR2 are MNHEY and SMNVEV (reference sequence). The CDR3 coding sequence is TGTGCCAGCAGGCCTGACTCGGGCCATGAGCAGTTCTTC. Amino acid sequence: CASRPDSGHEQFF.

The genes are TRBV7-2 and TRBJ2-7; maybe TRBD2 (6 bases). The V and J ends lost 5 bases and 3 bases respectively, with 17 bases between them. From germline, CDR1 is SGHTA and CDR2 FQGNSA. CDR3 length: 15 amino acids. CDR3 sequence (DNA): TGTGCCAGCAGCAAAGGAGTGACTAGTGTCTACGAGCAGTACTTC. This gives the protein CASSKGVTSVYEQYF. Full variable domain (remainder filled in from reference TRBV7-2 and TRBJ2-7): GAGVSQSPSNKVTEKGKDVELRCDPISGHTALYWYRQSLGQGLEFLIYFQGNSAPDKSGLPSDRFSAERTGGSVSTLTIQRTQQEDSAVYLCASSKGVTSVYEQYFGPGTRLTVT.

V and J are TRBV23-1 and TRBJ1-6; 7 nucleotides agree with TRBD1. TRBV23-1 is assigned to the ORF class and has an uncertain function. This CDR3 has 14 residues. J lost 10 bases, V lost 0 bases, and 3 bases had no gene match. CDR3 in DNA: TGCGCCAGCAGTCAATCAGGGGGCAGATCACCCCTCCACTTT. Translation: CASSQSGGRSPLHF.

This clone was seen more than once but under ten times. The chain joins TRBV2 to TRBJ1-5, with D uncertain. The CDR3 consists of 17 residues. Germline CDR1 reads SNHLY; CDR2 reads FYNNEI. V gave up 6 bases and J gave up 3 bases, with 21 bases separating them. The CDR3 DNA follows: TGTGCCAGCAGAGCCTCGGTCGGGGTTTTGGACAATCAGCCCCAGCATTTT. Translated: CASRASVGVLDNQPQHF.

The chain carries TRBV27 and TRBJ1-1; D is unclear. The V gene's germline CDR1 is MNHEY and CDR2 SMNVEV (reference sequence). V shed 4 bases and J shed 0 bases, with 18 bases lying between them. This CDR3 region has 17 residues. CDR3 protein: CASSYGVLTRMNTEAFF. In DNA form, the CDR3 reads TGTGCCAGCAGTTATGGGGTACTAACTCGAATGAACACTGAAGCTTTCTTT.

The chain uses TRBV2 and TRBJ2-7; 10 bases are shared with TRBD2. Germline CDR1 is SNHLY and CDR2 is FYNNEI. The CDR3 sequence is 15 residues long. V dropped 8 bases and J dropped 0; count of bases not matched to a gene: 7. In DNA form, the CDR3 reads TGTGCCAGCCGGGAGCGGGAGGGAGTCTCCTACGAGCAGTACTTC. Translation: CASREREGVSYEQYF.

The V call is TRBV4-3, the J call TRBJ2-3; perhaps TRBD1 as D (6 bases). Germline V gene lookup returns CDR1 LGHNA and CDR2 YSLEER. The CDR3 runs 14 residues. V lost 1 base, J lost 4 bases, and 9 bases lay in between. CDR3 residues: CASSQGRGADTQYF. The DNA for the CDR3 is TGCGCCAGCAGCCAAGGCAGGGGCGCAGATACGCAGTATTTT.

This clone has only a few counts. V usage is TRBV4-3 and J usage is TRBJ2-1, with D possibly TRBD1 on 6 matching bases. Germline CDR1 LGHNA, CDR2 YSLEER. The CDR3 consists of 15 residues. V lost 1 base and J 2 bases, leaving 9 bases between the germline ends. CDR3 protein: CASSQVGGPYNEQFF. The DNA of the CDR3 is TGCGCCAGCAGCCAAGTAGGGGGACCCTACAATGAGCAGTTCTTC.

Concerning this clone: A single base is all that separates this from a far larger clone, so a read error is likely. V gene TRBV5-6 combines with J gene TRBJ2-7, with unresolved D. CDR3 length: 11 amino acids. The germline V gene has CDR1 SGHDT and CDR2 YYEEEE. Trimming stripped 4 bases from V and 0 bases from J, with 2 bases between. The CDR3 sequence is CASSASYEQYF. The CDR3 coding sequence is TGTGCCAGCAGCGCCTCCTACGAGCAGTACTTC.

The chain recombines TRBV4-3 with TRBJ2-7; 11 bases align to TRBD2. There are 16 residues in the CDR3. V shed 0 bases, J shed 1 base, and the junction held 2 bases outside the gene matches. Germline values: CDR1 LGHNA, CDR2 YSLEER. CDR3 region: CASSQDTSGSSYEQYF. The CDR3 nucleotides read TGCGCCAGCAGCCAAGATACTAGCGGGAGTTCCTACGAGCAGTACTTC.

The chain has TRBV30 and TRBJ1-2; D may be TRBD1 (6 bases). The germline gives CDR1 GTSNPN, CDR2 SVGIG (reference sequence). V gave up 1 base and J gave up 4 bases, with 10 bases separating them. CDR3 size: 13 residues. The CDR3 coding sequence is TGTGCCTGGAGTGAGGGGGTTAGCTATGGCTACACCTTC. Translating it yields CAWSEGVSYGYTF.

V is TRBV29-1 and J is TRBJ1-1; D gene ambiguous. From germline, CDR1 is SQVTM and CDR2 ANQGSEA. There are 12 residues in the CDR3. Trimming removed 7 bases from V and 5 bases from J, with 14 bases in between. The CDR3 loop is CSARVGLTEAFF. CDR3 coding DNA: TGCAGCGCAAGAGTGGGTTTGACTGAAGCTTTCTTT.

The V call is TRBV6-4, the J call TRBJ2-5, with 7 bases lining up with TRBD2. V was pared by 2 bases and J by 5 bases, with 11 bases of the junction left unmatched. Germline V gives CDR1 MRHNA, CDR2 SNTAGT. CDR3 length equals 16 residues. The CDR3 here is CASSDPPGLGGETQYF. The CDR3 nucleotides read TGTGCCAGCAGTGACCCCCCTGGACTAGGTGGGGAGACCCAGTACTTC.

V gene TRBV4-2 combines with J gene TRBJ2-3; 8 nucleotides match TRBD2. Trimming cost V 0 bases and J 6 bases; bases outside gene matches: 8. This CDR3 has 16 amino acids. The germline V gene encodes CDR1 LGHNA and CDR2 YNFKEQ. The CDR3 loop reads CASSQEASGRPDTQYF. In DNA form, the CDR3 reads TGTGCCAGCAGCCAAGAGGCTAGCGGGCGCCCGGATACGCAGTATTTT.

This clone was detected once. The V and J genes are TRBV27 and TRBJ1-2; maybe TRBD1 (6 bases). The CDR3 length is 16 residues. The germline V gene has CDR1 MNHEY and CDR2 SMNVEV (reference sequence). V lost 5 bases, J lost 2 bases, and 18 bases lay in between. CDR3 coding DNA: TGTGCCAGCAGTCCACAATACGGACAGAACAACTATGGCTACACCTTC. Protein sequence: CASSPQYGQNNYGYTF.

The chain uses TRBV5-1 and TRBJ2-7; D remains ambiguous. V was clipped by 5 bases and J by 2 bases, with 23 bases between them. CDR1 SGHRS and CDR2 YFSETQ come from the germline V gene. This CDR3 has 17 amino acids. The CDR3 here is CASRPTIGRTLAYEQYF. The CDR3 nucleotides read TGCGCCAGCAGACCCACCATAGGGCGGACCTTAGCCTACGAGCAGTACTTC.